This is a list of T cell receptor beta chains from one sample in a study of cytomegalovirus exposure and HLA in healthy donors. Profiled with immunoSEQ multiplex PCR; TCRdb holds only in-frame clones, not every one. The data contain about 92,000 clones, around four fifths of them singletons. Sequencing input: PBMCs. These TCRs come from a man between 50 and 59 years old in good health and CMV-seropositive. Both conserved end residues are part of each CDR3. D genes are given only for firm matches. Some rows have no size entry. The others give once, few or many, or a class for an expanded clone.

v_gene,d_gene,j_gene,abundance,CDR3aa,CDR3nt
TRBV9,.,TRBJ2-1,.,CASSAGTINEQFF,TGTGCCAGCAGCGCCGGGACAATCAATGAGCAGTTCTTC
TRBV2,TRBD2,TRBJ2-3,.,CASRKRGSSSTDTQYF,TGTGCCAGCAGGAAGCGGGGATCCTCTAGCACAGATACGCAGTATTTT
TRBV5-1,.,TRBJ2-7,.,CASSLRGNYEQYF,TGCGCCAGCAGCTTGAGGGGGAACTACGAGCAGTACTTC
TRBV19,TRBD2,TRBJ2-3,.,CASSIGTSGSTDTQYF,TGTGCCAGTAGTATAGGTACTAGCGGGAGCACAGATACGCAGTATTTT
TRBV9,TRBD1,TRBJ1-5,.,CASSVGTGGREPQHF,TGTGCCAGCAGCGTAGGCACAGGGGGCAGAGAGCCCCAGCATTTT
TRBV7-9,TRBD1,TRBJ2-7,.,CASSQTGGYEQYF,TGTGCCAGCAGCCAGACAGGGGGCTACGAGCAGTACTTC
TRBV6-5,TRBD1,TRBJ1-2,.,CASSRTGSYGYTF,TGTGCCAGCAGCCGGACAGGAAGCTATGGCTACACCTTC
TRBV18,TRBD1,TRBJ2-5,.,CASSPQPPGTGQETQYF,TGTGCCAGCTCACCACAACCGCCAGGGACAGGGCAAGAGACCCAGTACTTC
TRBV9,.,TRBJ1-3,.,CASSVAAGGLSGNTIYF,TGTGCCAGCAGCGTAGCCGCCGGCGGGCTTTCTGGAAACACCATATATTTT
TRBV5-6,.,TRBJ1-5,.,CASSFGQNSNQPQHF,TGTGCCAGCAGCTTTGGACAAAATAGCAATCAGCCCCAGCACTTT
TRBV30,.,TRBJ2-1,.,CAWKIEGAVSYNEQFF,TGTGCCTGGAAGATTGAGGGCGCCGTCTCCTACAATGAGCAGTTCTTC
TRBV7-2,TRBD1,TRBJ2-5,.,CASSLGGQGAIWETQYF,TGTGCCAGCAGCTTAGGAGGACAGGGGGCGATCTGGGAGACCCAGTACTTC
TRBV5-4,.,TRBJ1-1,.,CASSPKGNTNTEAFF,TGTGCCAGCAGCCCGAAGGGGAACACGAACACTGAAGCTTTCTTT
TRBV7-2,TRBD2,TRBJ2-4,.,CASSPKRGELNIQYF,TGTGCCAGCAGCCCAAAGCGGGGGGAATTAAACATTCAGTACTTC
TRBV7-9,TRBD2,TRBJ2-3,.,CASSSLAGGTADTQYF,TGTGCCAGCAGCTCACTAGCGGGGGGGACGGCAGATACGCAGTATTTT
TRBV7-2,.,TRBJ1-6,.,CASSSPAEDYNSPLHF,TGTGCCAGCAGCTCCCCGGCGGAGGATTATAATTCACCCCTCCACTTT
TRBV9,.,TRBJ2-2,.,CASSAYTGELFF,TGTGCCAGCAGCGCGTACACCGGGGAGCTGTTTTTT
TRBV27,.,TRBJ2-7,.,CASSLRDESYEQYF,TGTGCCAGCAGTTTGCGGGACGAGTCCTACGAGCAGTACTTC
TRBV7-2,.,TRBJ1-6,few,CASSSNNSPLHF,TGTGCCAGCAGCAGCAACAATTCACCCCTCCACTTT
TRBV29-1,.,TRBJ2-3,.,CSAQGLATDTQYF,TGCAGCGCTCAGGGGTTGGCCACAGATACGCAGTATTTT
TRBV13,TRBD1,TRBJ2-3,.,CASSLGTGGASTDTQYF,TGTGCCAGCAGCTTAGGGACAGGGGGCGCGAGCACAGATACGCAGTATTTT
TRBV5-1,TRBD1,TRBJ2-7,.,CASSLQGDYEQYF,TGCGCCAGCAGCTTGCAGGGGGACTACGAGCAGTACTTC
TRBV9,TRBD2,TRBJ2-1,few,CASSVGSGGAYNEQFF,TGTGCCAGCAGCGTAGGGAGCGGGGGGGCGTACAATGAGCAGTTCTTC
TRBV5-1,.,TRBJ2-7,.,CASSLAVAYEQYF,TGCGCCAGCAGCTTGGCCGTCGCCTACGAGCAGTACTTC
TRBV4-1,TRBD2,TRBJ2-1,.,CASSQDPAGEYNEQFF,TGCGCCAGCAGCCAAGACCCAGCGGGGGAGTACAATGAGCAGTTCTTC